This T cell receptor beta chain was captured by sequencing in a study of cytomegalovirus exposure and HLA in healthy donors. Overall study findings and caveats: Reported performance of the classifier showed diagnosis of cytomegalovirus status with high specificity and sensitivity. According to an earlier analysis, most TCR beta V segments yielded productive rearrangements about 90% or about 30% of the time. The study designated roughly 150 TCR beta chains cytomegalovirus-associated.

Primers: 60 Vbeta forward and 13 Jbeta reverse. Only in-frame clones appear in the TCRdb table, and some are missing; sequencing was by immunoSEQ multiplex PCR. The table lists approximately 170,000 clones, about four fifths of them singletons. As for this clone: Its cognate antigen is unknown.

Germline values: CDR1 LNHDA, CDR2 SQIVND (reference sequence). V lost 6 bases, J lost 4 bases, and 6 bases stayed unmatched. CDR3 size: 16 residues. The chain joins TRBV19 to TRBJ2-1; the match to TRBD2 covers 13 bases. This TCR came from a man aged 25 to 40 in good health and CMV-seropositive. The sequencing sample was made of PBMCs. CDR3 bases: TGTGCCAGTAGCCGGACTAGCGGGGGCCTTTACAATGAGCAGTTCTTC. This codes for CASSRTSGGLYNEQFF. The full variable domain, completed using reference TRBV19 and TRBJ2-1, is DGGITQSPKYLFRKEGQNVTLSCEQNLNHDAMYWYRQDPGQGLRLIYYSQIVNDFQKGDIAEGYSVSREKKESFPLTVTSAQKNPTAFYLCASSRTSGGLYNEQFFGPGTRLTVL.